The entry below describes one T cell receptor (beta chain). Its binding antigen is unknown. The input lacks base qualities; no much larger clone sits a single base away. The sample originates from a study of T-cell memory formation after mild COVID-19 (dated by TCRdb to the early 2020s). Study-wide context: TCR sequence clusters from the two donors were found to be largely donor specific. Longitudinal TCRalpha and TCRbeta repertoire sequencing tracked T-cell clones expanding and contracting after mild COVID-19 in two donors. Two young, previously healthy adult volunteers, one female and one male, were included in the cohort. Overall study outcomes, separate from this receptor: Contracting CD4+ clones appeared mostly in the CM and EM memory subsets, whereas CD8+ clones were enriched in EMRA. The detection of some responding clones in pre-infection memory suggests that pre-existing cross-reactive memory T cells joined the SARS-CoV-2 response. Clones contracting from day 15 to 85 had balanced CD4/CD8 phenotypes, while a second wave expanding from day 15 to 37 was biased towards CD4+. Only a couple of mild cases were covered in the study, and larger cohorts including severe cases with pre-infection samples were considered necessary. The second-wave clones that peaked on day 37 were not confirmed to be SARS-CoV-2 specific.

TCRdb names Illumina NovaSeq 6000 as the instrument used. TCRalpha and TCRbeta cDNA libraries were constructed by 5'RACE with constant-segment primers, with sample barcodes and unique molecular identifiers being introduced. Trizol reagent was used to extract RNA from every sample. Amplification of the libraries took two PCR steps, and the second step added a second sample barcode plus Illumina TruSeq adapters. Sequencing of libraries was performed on an Illumina NovaSeq with 2 x 150 bp paired-end reads. As for the original processing: Demultiplexing of reads and collapsing into UMI-guided consensus sequences were performed with migec v1.2.7. Using mixcr v2.1.11, the UMI consensuses were aligned to TRA and TRB V and J templates and assembled into clonotypes. Expanded or contracted clonotypes were those called significant by both edgeR and NoisET, with noise models trained on biological replicates. For edgeR calls, a false discovery rate-adjusted p below 0.01 and a log2 fold-change threshold of 1 were applied. As an exploratory analysis of dynamics, max-normalized trajectories of the 1000 most abundant clonotypes were examined with PCA combined with hierarchical clustering. The CD4 or CD8 phenotype of responding clones was assigned using the separately sequenced CD4+ and CD8+ repertoires. TCRdb's own reprocessing of the public reads used fastp at Q25 and MiXCR and kept productive beta chains. Identical CDR3 proteins give one entry, which carries the most common genes and DNA. It is TCRdb's table, rather than the study itself, that gives the V and J calls and clone size. The sample profile shows 290,000 or so distinct CDR3 sequences; 15% to 20% of them were found once. The ten largest account for about 21% of the sample.

Ficoll-Paque density gradient centrifugation was used to isolate PBMCs. This clonotype was sampled from a man between 18 and 29 years old who had mild COVID-19 (a few samples of this study predate the infection). The sample titles of this study are shuffled in the database, so cell type and time point are left out; the donor was told from shared clones. The specimen sequenced was PBMCs or a T cell subset sorted from them (not recorded which).

The CDR3 sequence is CASRRWGIRNTEAFF. The DNA is TGTGCCAGCAGGCGGTGGGGGATTAGGAACACTGAAGCTTTCTTT. This receptor chain uses TRBV6-5 and TRBJ1-1, with a weak D call of TRBD1 (5 bases match). Taken from the germline V gene, the CDR1 and CDR2 loops are MNHEY and SVGAGI. The CDR3 measures 15 amino acids from cysteine to phenylalanine. Only the CDR3 portion is preserved as DNA: 45 bases, with reading frame beginning at the first base. The junction carries 15 bases between V and J, which are trimmed by 6 bases and 1 base respectively.